This entry lists 20 T cell receptor beta chains sequenced from one sample in a study of a mutant IDH1 vaccine in newly diagnosed glioma. Time point reported: week 5, during vaccination. Every vaccine dose comprised 300 ug of mutant IDH1 20-mer peptide plus topical imiquimod. Antigens of these TCRs are unknown. Measured with immunoSEQ multiplex PCR; TCRdb has only the in-frame clones, and not every one. Of 50,000 to 55,000 clones detected, about three quarters appear once; the ten largest clones hold around 4.9%. Material: PBMCs, obtained from a glioma patient whose treatment included an IDH1 peptide vaccine. The source of these receptors is a man in his fifties with glioma.

This clone was observed a handful of times. The chain employs TRBV5-1 and TRBJ2-5; 12 nucleotides align to TRBD2. Losses at the gene ends were 4 bases for V and 5 bases for J; bases not matched to a gene: 3. In germline, CDR1 is SGHRS, CDR2 YFSETQ. This CDR3 has 14 amino acids. The CDR3 bases are TGCGCCAGCAGCGTAACTAGCGGGGGGGAGACCCAGTACTTC. Amino acid sequence: CASSVTSGGETQYF. Filled out from reference TRBV5-1 and TRBJ2-5, the complete variable domain reads KAGVTQTPRYLIKTRGQQVTLSCSPISGHRSVSWYQQTPGQGLQFLFEYFSETQRNKGNFPGRFSGRQFSNSRSEMNVSTLELGDSALYLCASSVTSGGETQYFGPGTRLLVL.

The V and J genes are TRBV4-1 and TRBJ2-3, with TRBD2 matching 8 bases. The CDR3 runs to 15 residues. Germline V CDR1 and CDR2: MGHRA, YSYEKL. After removal of 4 bases from V and 1 base from J, the junction contained 4 bases not matched to a gene. The CDR3 reads CASSPGGGRTDTQYF. In nucleotides, the CDR3 is TGCGCCAGCAGCCCCGGGGGGGGCCGCACAGATACGCAGTATTTT.

The gene calls are TRBV7-2 and TRBJ1-6; D might be TRBD1 (5 bases). CDR1 and CDR2 from the germline V gene are SGHTA and FQGNSA. The CDR3 consists of 17 residues. V dropped 6 bases and J dropped 1 base, with 16 bases sitting between them. CDR3: CASSPGRGRSYNSPLHF. DNA of the CDR3: TGTGCCAGCAGTCCGGGGAGGGGAAGGTCCTATAATTCACCCCTCCACTTT. Full variable domain (missing parts from reference TRBV7-2 and TRBJ1-6): GAGVSQSPSNKVTEKGKDVELRCDPISGHTALYWYRQSLGQGLEFLIYFQGNSAPDKSGLPSDRFSAERTGGSVSTLTIQRTQQEDSAVYLCASSPGRGRSYNSPLHFGNGTRLTVT.

In DNA form, the CDR3 reads TGTGCCAGCTCACCATTGGCCAAGAACACTGAAGCTTTCTTT. It codes for CASSPLAKNTEAFF. The chain couples TRBV18 to TRBJ1-1; D call uncertain. This CDR3 comprises 14 residues. Germline CDR1 is KGHSH and CDR2 is LQKENI. Between the trimmed V and J ends, which lost 2 bases and 1 base, there was a span of 8 bases.

The rearrangement joins TRBV25-1 to TRBJ2-3; D ambiguous. CDR3 length: 11 residues. V was trimmed by 4 bases and J by 4 bases, leaving 3 bases between them. CDR1 is MGHDK and CDR2 is SYGVNS in the germline V gene. The CDR3 region is CASSVADTQYF. The CDR3 nucleotides read TGTGCCAGCAGTGTGGCAGATACGCAGTATTTT.

This chain links TRBV18 with TRBJ2-4; 7 bases match TRBD1. CDR3 length equals 17 residues. The germline gives CDR1 KGHSH, CDR2 LQKENI. With V trimmed by 6 bases and J by 0 bases, 11 bases remained unmatched. The CDR3 loop reads CASSLRTGELAKNIQYF. The CDR3 coding sequence is TGTGCCAGCTCCCTCCGAACAGGGGAACTAGCCAAAAACATTCAGTACTTC.

The chain uses TRBV6-4 and TRBJ2-3, with 9 nucleotides matching TRBD2. Germline V lookup: CDR1 MRHNA, CDR2 SNTAGT. The V gene end was trimmed by 7 bases and the J gene end by 1 base; junction bases not matched to a gene: 9. The length of the CDR3 is 16 residues. CDR3 nucleotide sequence: TGTGCCAGCACTCCAAATTTAGCGGGGGGCACAGATACGCAGTATTTT. Translating it yields CASTPNLAGGTDTQYF.

This clone showed up just a few times. The chain is built from TRBV27 and TRBJ1-2; no clear D gene. CDR3 length: 14 amino acids. With 6 bases removed from V and 4 bases from J, the gap between germline ends came to 15 bases. Germline V gives CDR1 MNHEY, CDR2 SMNVEV (reference sequence). The CDR3 coding sequence is TGTGCCAGCAGCCCGAAGGAGTGGTTCTATGGCTACACCTTC. The encoded protein is CASSPKEWFYGYTF.

The CDR3 here is CAISEPPGLLSYEQYF. For the CDR3, the DNA is TGTGCCATCAGTGAGCCTCCGGGACTACTCTCCTACGAGCAGTACTTC. V is TRBV10-3 and J is TRBJ2-7; TRBD2 matches at 7 bases. Germline V CDR1 and CDR2: ENHRY, SYGVKD. V lost 2 bases to trimming and J lost 0 bases; unmatched junction nucleotides: 7. This CDR3 has 16 residues.

The J gene is TRBJ2-5, the V gene TRBV5-4; 10 bases fit TRBD1. The V segment lost 4 bases and the J segment 2 bases; nucleotides outside the gene matches: 5. Germline CDR1 SGHNT, CDR2 YYREEE (reference sequence). The CDR3 has 15 residues. CDR3 coding DNA: TGTGCCAGCAGCACCTGGACAGGGGGGCAAGAGACCCAGTACTTC. This translates into CASSTWTGGQETQYF.

The chain recombines TRBV5-1 with TRBJ2-2; D uncertain. Germline CDR1 SGHRS, CDR2 YFSETQ. V was trimmed by 4 bases and J by 8 bases, leaving 6 bases between them. CDR3 size: 11 residues. CDR3 sequence (DNA): TGCGCCAGCAGCCCCCCGGGGGAGCTGTTTTTT. Translation gives CASSPPGELFF.

The V call is TRBV25-1, the J call TRBJ2-7; 9 bases align to TRBD1. The V gene's germline CDR1 is MGHDK and CDR2 SYGVNS. CDR3 length: 14 residues. J lost 3 bases, V lost 8 bases, and 8 bases had no gene match. For the CDR3, the DNA is TGTGCCAGCCGACCCGGGACAGGGTACTACGAGCAGTACTTC. It specifies CASRPGTGYYEQYF.

V usage is TRBV6-1 and J usage is TRBJ2-3; D not resolved. Trimming removed 2 bases from V and 6 bases from J, with 12 bases in between. The CDR3 sequence is 14 residues long. Germline CDR1 MNHNS, CDR2 SASEGT. CDR3 amino acids: CASSERQATDTQYF. DNA of the CDR3: TGTGCCAGCAGTGAAAGGCAGGCCACGGATACGCAGTATTTT.

The V and J genes are TRBV4-1 and TRBJ2-1; TRBD1 is a possible D gene (6 bases). The CDR3 sequence is 16 residues long. V lost 0 bases, J lost 5 bases, and 14 bases lay in between. From germline, CDR1 is MGHRA and CDR2 YSYEKL. The CDR3 spells CASSQDRRDRNNEQFF. The CDR3 nucleotides are TGCGCCAGCAGCCAAGATCGCCGAGACAGGAACAATGAGCAGTTCTTC.

V and J are TRBV6-5 and TRBJ1-1; a weak D match, TRBD1 (5 bases). The CDR3 covers 13 residues. V lost 3 bases and J lost 7, with 12 bases in between. CDR1 MNHEY and CDR2 SVGAGI come from the germline V gene. The CDR3 DNA follows: TGTGCCAGCAGTTATTCTGGGGGGGGTGAAGCTTTCTTT. Its protein product is CASSYSGGGEAFF.

The rearrangement joins TRBV7-2 to TRBJ1-5; D not certain. The CDR3 runs 16 residues. The ends were cut back, 2 bases at V and 4 bases at J, with 15 bases in the middle. Germline values: CDR1 SGHTA, CDR2 FQGNSA. CDR3 protein: CASSLRPPAGNQPQHF. DNA for the CDR3: TGTGCCAGCAGCTTAAGACCCCCGGCAGGTAATCAGCCCCAGCATTTT.

The rearrangement joins TRBV6-6 to TRBJ1-2, with D maybe TRBD1 (5 bases). CDR1 and CDR2 (germline): MNHNY, SVGAGI (reference sequence). This CDR3 comprises 13 residues. Trimming stripped 5 bases from V and 2 bases from J, with 9 bases between. As DNA, the CDR3 is TGTGCCAGCAGTCCCACAGGAAACTATGGCTACACCTTC. Translation: CASSPTGNYGYTF.

This CDR3 reads CASSSDGNYEQYF. The DNA for the CDR3 is TGCGCCAGCAGCTCCGACGGGAACTACGAGCAGTACTTC. V gene TRBV5-1 combines with J gene TRBJ2-7, with D possibly being TRBD2 (5 bases). CDR1 is SGHRS, CDR2 YFSETQ, per germline. V lost 3 bases to trimming and J lost 3 bases, with 10 bases between them. The CDR3 runs 13 residues.

This clone was counted only a few times. The chain couples TRBV7-8 to TRBJ2-7; D gene unclear. V was cut by 5 bases and J by 0 bases, with 8 bases left in between. Germline values: CDR1 SGHVS, CDR2 FQNEAQ. The CDR3 spans 13 residues. CDR3 amino acids: CASSLQDSYEQYF. CDR3 sequence (DNA): TGTGCCAGCAGCCTTCAGGACTCCTACGAGCAGTACTTC.

The J gene is TRBJ1-2, the V gene TRBV25-1, with 10 bases identical to TRBD1. CDR3 length: 14 residues. Germline CDR1 reads MGHDK; CDR2 reads SYGVNS. V was pared by 2 bases and J by 7 bases, with 4 bases of the junction left unmatched. CDR3 in DNA: TGTGCCAGCAGTGAAGGGACAGGGGTCGGTGGCTACACCTTC. Amino acid sequence: CASSEGTGVGGYTF.